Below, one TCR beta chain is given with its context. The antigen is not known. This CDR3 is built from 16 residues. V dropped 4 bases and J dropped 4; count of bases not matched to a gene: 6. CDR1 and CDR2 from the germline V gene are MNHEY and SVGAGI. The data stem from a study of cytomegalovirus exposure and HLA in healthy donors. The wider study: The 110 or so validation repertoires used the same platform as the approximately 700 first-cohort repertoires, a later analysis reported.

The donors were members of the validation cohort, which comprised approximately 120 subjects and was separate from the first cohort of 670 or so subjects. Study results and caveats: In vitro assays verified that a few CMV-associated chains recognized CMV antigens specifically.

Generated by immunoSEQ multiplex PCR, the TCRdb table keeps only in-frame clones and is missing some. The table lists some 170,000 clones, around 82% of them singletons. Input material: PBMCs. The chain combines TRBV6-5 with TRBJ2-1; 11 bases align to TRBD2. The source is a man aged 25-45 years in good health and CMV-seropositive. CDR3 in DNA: TGTGCCAGCAGTTTCGCCGGGACTAGCGGTTACAATGAGCAGTTCTTC. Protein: CASSFAGTSGYNEQFF.